The clone carrying this T cell receptor (beta chain) came up many times. The germline gives CDR1 MDHEN, CDR2 SYDVKM. CDR3 length: 18 residues. The junction had 11 bases not matched to a gene; V was cut back by 5 bases and J by 0 bases. This entry comes from a study of T cells in Graves' hyperthyroidism and ophthalmopathy. Amplified TCR beta CDR3 regions derived from RNA transcripts. Researchers ran a first-round RT-PCR on the TCR CDR3 using the HTBI primer set. TCRdb re-called the multiplex PCR reads through MiXCR, storing one row per CDR3 protein. The sample includes 250,000 to 300,000 distinct CDR3 sequences, about an eighth of them seen just once. The study left out patients who had uncontrolled infection, other autoimmune disease, pregnancy or lactation. Predating any ophthalmopathy symptoms, the blood sample was taken at first hyperthyroidism diagnosis. The authors took PBMCs from about 9.5 ml fresh peripheral blood.

V usage is TRBV28 and J usage is TRBJ1-5; 9 bases fit TRBD1. Input material: blood. The TCR sequence derives from a woman in her thirties with Graves' hyperthyroidism that later progressed to Graves' ophthalmopathy. This CDR3 is CASSGGTGMVFSNQPQHF. For the CDR3, the DNA is TGTGCCAGCAGTGGAGGGACAGGGATGGTGTTTAGCAATCAGCCCCAGCATTTT.